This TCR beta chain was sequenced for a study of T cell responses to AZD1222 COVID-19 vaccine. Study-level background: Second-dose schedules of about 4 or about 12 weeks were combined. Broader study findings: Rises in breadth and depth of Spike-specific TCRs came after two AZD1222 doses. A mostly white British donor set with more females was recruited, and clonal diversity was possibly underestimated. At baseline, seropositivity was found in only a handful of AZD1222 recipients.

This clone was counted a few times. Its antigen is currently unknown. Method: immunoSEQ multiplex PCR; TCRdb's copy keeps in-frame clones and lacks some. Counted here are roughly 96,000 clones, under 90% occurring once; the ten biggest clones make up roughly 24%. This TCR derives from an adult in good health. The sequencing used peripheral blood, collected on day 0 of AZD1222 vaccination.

In DNA, the CDR3 is TGTGCCAGCAGCGTAGAGTTGGGGCGGGATGAGCAGTTCTTC. Its protein is CASSVELGRDEQFF. The rearrangement joins TRBV9 to TRBJ2-1; D may be TRBD1 or TRBD2 (5 bases each). Germline V lookup: CDR1 SGDLS, CDR2 YYNGEE. CDR3 length equals 14 residues. With 0 bases removed from V and 8 bases from J, the gap between germline ends came to 12 bases.